Following are 18 T cell receptor beta chains from one sample sequenced in a study of T-cell memory formation after mild COVID-19. TCRdb independently ran MiXCR on the 5' RACE reads; one entry per CDR3 protein. There are nearly 110,000 distinct CDR3 sequences in the sample; about an eighth occur only once, and 35% to 40% lies in the top ten. The sequencing sample was made of PBMCs or a T cell subset sorted from them (not recorded which). These receptors originate from a man in his late teens or twenties who had mild COVID-19 (a few samples of this study predate the infection). Cell type and time point are not known.

The chain links TRBV6-6 to TRBJ1-1; D uncertain. The CDR3 covers 14 residues. V gave up 5 bases and J gave up 0 bases, with 10 bases separating them. Germline V gene data show CDR1 as MNHNY and CDR2 as SVGAGI (reference sequence). The CDR3 DNA reads TGTGCCAGCAGTACCACTCAGGTGAACACTGAAGCTTTCTTT. This sequence encodes CASSTTQVNTEAFF.

V and J are TRBV28 and TRBJ2-1; 7 bases map to TRBD2. The CDR3 consists of 15 residues. Germline V CDR1 and CDR2: MDHEN, SYDVKM. V gave up 5 bases and J gave up 5 bases; unmatched junction bases: 9. DNA of the CDR3: TGTGCCAGCAGTACTTGGGGGAGGGGAAACAATGAGCAGTTCTTC. This gives the protein CASSTWGRGNNEQFF.

Only a few counts were recorded for this clonotype. This chain uses TRBV4-3 with TRBJ2-5; D remains unclear. V was trimmed by 0 bases and J by 3 bases, leaving 17 bases between them. The CDR3 contains 17 residues. The germline gives CDR1 LGHNA, CDR2 YSLEER. The CDR3 here is CASSQEPILGREETQYF. The CDR3 DNA is TGCGCCAGCAGCCAAGAACCTATTTTGGGAAGGGAAGAGACCCAGTACTTC.

The chain has TRBV12-3 or TRBV12-4 and TRBJ1-2; D ambiguous. Trimming left V 3 bases short and J 6 bases short, with 8 bases between. This CDR3 contains 12 residues. The DNA of the CDR3 is TGTGCCAGCAGTTTCGGGTTTGATGGCTACACCTTC. Residues: CASSFGFDGYTF.

This clonotype has a handful of counts. The chain couples TRBV7-2 to TRBJ2-5; no clear D gene. The V and J ends lost 4 bases and 3 bases respectively, with 15 bases between them. Germline CDR1 is SGHTA and CDR2 is FQGNSA. This CDR3 region has 15 residues. CDR3 coding DNA: TGTGCCAGCAGCTGGGGTTTGGGCCCAAAAGAGACCCAGTACTTC. Its translation is CASSWGLGPKETQYF.

The chain recombines TRBV25-1 with TRBJ2-3, with D hard to call. The germline CDR1 and CDR2 sequences are MGHDK and SYGVNS. Trimming cost V 3 bases and J 5 bases, with 9 bases left between them. CDR3 length: 13 residues. CDR3 sequence reads: CASSDFLEDTQYF. In DNA form, the CDR3 reads TGTGCCAGCAGTGATTTTTTGGAAGATACGCAGTATTTT.

The rearrangement uses TRBV6-2 or TRBV6-3 and TRBJ2-7, with D tentatively TRBD1 (6 bases). Between the trimmed V and J ends, which lost 8 bases and 5 bases, there was a span of 19 bases. Germline CDR1 is MNHEY and CDR2 is SVGEGT. The CDR3 loop spans 14 amino acids. This chain's CDR3 is CASGGQGKHHEQYV. DNA of the CDR3: TGTGCCAGCGGTGGGCAGGGGAAGCACCACGAGCAGTACGTC.

This clonotype showed up just a few times. V usage is TRBV27 and J usage is TRBJ2-7; D perhaps matches TRBD1 (6 bases). The germline CDR1 and CDR2 sequences are MNHEY and SMNVEV (reference sequence). V lost 2 bases to trimming and J lost 0 bases, with 14 bases between them. The CDR3 covers 16 residues. This CDR3 is CASSLAQGRLSYEQYF. CDR3 nucleotides: TGTGCCAGCAGTTTAGCCCAGGGGCGACTCTCCTACGAGCAGTACTTC.

The gene calls are TRBV7-3 and TRBJ2-1; TRBD1 matches at 7 bases. Trimming at V came to 5 bases and at J to 14 bases, leaving 12 bases not matched to a gene. The CDR3 has 13 residues. Germline CDR1 reads SGHTA; CDR2 reads FQGTGA. The CDR3 bases are TGTGCCAGCAGCGAAAACCTTCCGGGACAGAAGTTCTTC. It codes for CASSENLPGQKFF.

This clonotype was seen more than once but under ten times. The chain links TRBV5-1 to TRBJ1-6; D gene unclear. Trimming shortened V by 1 base and J by 9 bases, and 8 bases separated the two germline ends. The CDR3 runs to 13 residues. CDR1 is SGHRS, CDR2 YFSETQ, per germline. CDR3 nucleotides: TGCGCCAGCAGCTTGAAAGGCGGTTCACCCCTCCACTTT. Residues: CASSLKGGSPLHF.

The sample holds many counts of this clonotype. The chain carries TRBV7-6 and TRBJ2-1; D possibly corresponds to TRBD2 (5 bases). V was trimmed by 0 bases and J by 10 bases, leaving 13 bases between them. From germline, CDR1 is SGHVS and CDR2 FNYEAQ. The CDR3 extends over 14 amino acids. CDR3 protein: CASSLALGSGEQFF. The CDR3 bases are TGTGCCAGCAGCTTAGCCCTAGGGTCGGGAGAGCAGTTCTTC.

CDR3 protein: CASSPGVSGTDTQYF. CDR3 DNA: TGTGCCAGCAGCCCAGGGGTTTCTGGCACAGATACGCAGTATTTT. The rearrangement uses TRBV7-3 and TRBJ2-3, with D perhaps matching TRBD1 (6 bases). This CDR3 has 15 amino acids. Trimming took 5 bases from V and 1 from J, leaving 13 bases between them. The germline V gene has CDR1 SGHTA and CDR2 FQGTGA.

A few counts support this clonotype. The chain couples TRBV11-2 to TRBJ2-5; D tentatively reads TRBD1 or TRBD2 (5 bases each). The CDR3 contains 15 residues. V dropped 3 bases and J dropped 2 bases, with 13 bases sitting between them. Germline CDR1 and CDR2: SGHAT and FQNNGV. In DNA form, the CDR3 reads TGTGCCAGCAGCTTCCGGGGCCGGGATCAAGAGACCCAGTACTTC. Its translation is CASSFRGRDQETQYF.

This clonotype came up many times. The chain combines TRBV30 with TRBJ1-5; TRBD1 agrees at 7 bases. The CDR3 loop spans 14 amino acids. Germline V CDR1 and CDR2: GTSNPN, SVGIG (reference sequence). The V gene end was trimmed by 3 bases and the J gene end by 6 bases; junction bases not matched to a gene: 8. The CDR3 protein is CAWRNDRAGQPQHF. The CDR3 DNA reads as TGTGCCTGGAGGAACGACAGGGCGGGTCAGCCCCAGCATTTT.

This clonotype was counted once. The chain employs TRBV28 and TRBJ2-7, with 7 positions matching TRBD1. V gave up 4 bases and J gave up 5 bases; unmatched junction bases: 5. Germline CDR1 reads MDHEN; CDR2 reads SYDVKM. The CDR3 contains 13 residues. CDR3 nucleotide sequence: TGTGCCAGCAGTTCCCACAGGGGAAACGAGCAGTACGTC. This sequence encodes CASSSHRGNEQYV.

CDR3 sequence: CASSSSTSSEQYF. In nucleotides, the CDR3 is TGTGCCAGCAGTTCTTCAACAAGTTCCGAGCAGTACTTC. The genes are TRBV12-3 or TRBV12-4 and TRBJ2-7; D is unresolved. Trimming stripped 4 bases from V and 6 bases from J, with 13 bases between. The CDR3 contains 13 residues.

A few counts support this clonotype. The chain combines TRBV4-1 with TRBJ2-1; 7 nucleotides agree with TRBD1. CDR3 length equals 16 residues. Germline CDR1 reads MGHRA; CDR2 reads YSYEKL. V shed 2 bases, J shed 3 bases, and the junction held 7 bases outside the gene matches. The CDR3 DNA reads TGCGCCAGCAGCCAAAAACAGGGGTCGGGCTACAATGAGCAGTTCTTC. Translated, it gives CASSQKQGSGYNEQFF.

This clonotype was observed many times. This rearrangement joins TRBV9 to TRBJ1-1; D gene unclear. This CDR3 region has 14 residues. The germline V and J ends were trimmed by 4 bases and 5 bases, with 15 bases remaining between them. The V gene's germline CDR1 is SGDLS and CDR2 YYNGEE. The CDR3 sequence is CASSPPAGRTEAFF. The CDR3 bases are TGTGCCAGCAGCCCACCAGCGGGTAGAACTGAAGCTTTCTTT.